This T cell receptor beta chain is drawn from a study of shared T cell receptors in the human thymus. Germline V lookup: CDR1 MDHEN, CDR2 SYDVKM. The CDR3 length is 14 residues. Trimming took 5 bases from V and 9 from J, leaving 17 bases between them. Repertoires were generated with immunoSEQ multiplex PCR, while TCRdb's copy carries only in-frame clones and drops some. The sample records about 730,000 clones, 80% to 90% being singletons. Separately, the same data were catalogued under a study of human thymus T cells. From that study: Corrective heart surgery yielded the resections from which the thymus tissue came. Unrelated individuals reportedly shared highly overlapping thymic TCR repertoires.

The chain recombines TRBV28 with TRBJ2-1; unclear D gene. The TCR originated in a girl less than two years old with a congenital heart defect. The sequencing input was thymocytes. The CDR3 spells CASSTRFLDSEQFF. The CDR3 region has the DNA TGTGCCAGCAGTACACGTTTTCTAGATTCTGAGCAGTTCTTC.